A selection of T cell receptor beta chains follows, all from one sample in a study of shared clonotypes between healthy human individuals. TCRdb's copy holds only in-frame clones and misses some; the assay was immunoSEQ multiplex PCR. The sample consists of about 2 million clones, about 95% of them appearing once. The sequencing input was naive CD8+ T cells sorted from blood. All receptors come from a man between 18 and 29 years old in good health. Both conserved end residues are part of each CDR3. The order of the fields is D gene, V gene, clone size, J gene, CDR3 protein, CDR3 DNA. The D gene is left open where the match is weak. Clone size is stated in some rows and not others, as once, few, many or a class when expanded.

D gene: -; V gene: TRBV28; clone size: -; J gene: TRBJ2-1; CDR3 protein: CATLGRVRDEQFF; CDR3 DNA: TGTGCCACCCTTGGCAGGGTAAGGGATGAGCAGTTCTTC
D gene: TRBD1; V gene: TRBV13; clone size: -; J gene: TRBJ2-7; CDR3 protein: CASSPTGGVDEQYF; CDR3 DNA: TGTGCCAGCAGCCCGACAGGGGGCGTGGACGAGCAGTACTTC
D gene: TRBD1; V gene: TRBV19; clone size: -; J gene: TRBJ1-1; CDR3 protein: CAGSTGKGTEAFF; CDR3 DNA: TGTGCCGGATCGACAGGGAAGGGCACTGAAGCTTTCTTT
D gene: -; V gene: TRBV2; clone size: -; J gene: TRBJ2-3; CDR3 protein: CASNEGTDTQYF; CDR3 DNA: TGTGCCAGCAACGAGGGTACCGATACGCAGTATTTT
D gene: -; V gene: TRBV7-2; clone size: few; J gene: TRBJ2-3; CDR3 protein: CASSFTDTQYF; CDR3 DNA: TGTGCCAGCAGCTTCACAGATACGCAGTATTTT
D gene: -; V gene: TRBV10-1; clone size: -; J gene: TRBJ2-3; CDR3 protein: CASSETSWGTDTQYF; CDR3 DNA: TGCGCCAGCAGTGAGACCAGCTGGGGAACAGATACGCAGTATTTT
D gene: TRBD1; V gene: TRBV2; clone size: -; J gene: TRBJ2-1; CDR3 protein: CAISSGDRDLDEQFF; CDR3 DNA: TGTGCCATCTCCAGTGGGGACAGGGACCTTGATGAGCAGTTCTTC
D gene: -; V gene: TRBV11-2; clone size: -; J gene: TRBJ2-1; CDR3 protein: CASSKDLNGGNEQFF; CDR3 DNA: TGTGCCAGCAGCAAGGACCTCAATGGGGGCAATGAGCAGTTCTTC
D gene: -; V gene: TRBV19; clone size: few; J gene: TRBJ2-2; CDR3 protein: CASSWDLNTGELFF; CDR3 DNA: TGTGCCAGTAGCTGGGACCTAAACACCGGGGAGCTGTTTTTT
D gene: -; V gene: TRBV19; clone size: few; J gene: TRBJ1-1; CDR3 protein: CASSIDRESEAFF; CDR3 DNA: TGTGCCAGTAGTATAGACCGGGAGTCTGAAGCTTTCTTT
D gene: -; V gene: TRBV7-9; clone size: -; J gene: TRBJ1-1; CDR3 protein: CASSRGAEAFF; CDR3 DNA: TGTGCCAGCAGCCGAGGAGCTGAAGCTTTCTTT
D gene: -; V gene: TRBV6-5; clone size: -; J gene: TRBJ2-2; CDR3 protein: CASRGDTGELFF; CDR3 DNA: TGTGCCAGCAGAGGGGATACCGGGGAGCTGTTTTTT
D gene: -; V gene: TRBV7-9; clone size: -; J gene: TRBJ2-3; CDR3 protein: CASSHTADTQYF; CDR3 DNA: TGTGCCAGCAGCCACACCGCAGATACGCAGTATTTT
D gene: -; V gene: TRBV6-5; clone size: -; J gene: TRBJ1-6; CDR3 protein: CASSFGQHYNSPLHF; CDR3 DNA: TGTGCCAGCAGTTTTGGACAGCACTATAATTCACCCCTCCACTTT
D gene: -; V gene: TRBV4-3; clone size: -; J gene: TRBJ2-1; CDR3 protein: CASSQDIGTEYYNEQFF; CDR3 DNA: TGCGCCAGCAGCCAAGATATCGGGACCGAGTACTACAATGAGCAGTTCTTC
D gene: -; V gene: TRBV5-1; clone size: -; J gene: TRBJ2-3; CDR3 protein: CASSLVVADTQYF; CDR3 DNA: TGCGCCAGCAGCTTGGTTGTGGCAGATACGCAGTATTTT
D gene: -; V gene: TRBV19; clone size: -; J gene: TRBJ2-7; CDR3 protein: CASSIERGETYEQCF; CDR3 DNA: TGTGCCAGTAGTATTGAAAGGGGAGAAACCTACGAGCAGTGCTTC
D gene: TRBD2; V gene: TRBV15; clone size: -; J gene: TRBJ2-7; CDR3 protein: CATSRDGLAGAYSYEQYF; CDR3 DNA: TGTGCCACCAGCAGAGATGGGCTAGCGGGGGCTTACTCCTACGAGCAGTACTTC
D gene: -; V gene: TRBV6-1; clone size: -; J gene: TRBJ1-2; CDR3 protein: CASSPLGPVGYTF; CDR3 DNA: TGTGCCAGCAGTCCACTAGGCCCGGTTGGCTACACCTTC
D gene: TRBD1; V gene: TRBV7-9; clone size: -; J gene: TRBJ2-5; CDR3 protein: CASSNDRVAETQYF; CDR3 DNA: TGTGCCAGCAGCAACGACAGGGTTGCGGAGACCCAGTACTTC
D gene: -; V gene: TRBV10-1; clone size: -; J gene: TRBJ2-3; CDR3 protein: CASSESRGPESTDTQYF; CDR3 DNA: TGCGCCAGCAGTGAGTCGAGAGGGCCGGAGAGCACAGATACGCAGTATTTT
D gene: TRBD1; V gene: TRBV27; clone size: -; J gene: TRBJ1-1; CDR3 protein: CASSFNRGLAFF; CDR3 DNA: TGTGCCAGCAGTTTCAACAGGGGGCTGGCTTTCTTT
D gene: -; V gene: TRBV4-3; clone size: once; J gene: TRBJ2-3; CDR3 protein: CASSQDPRADTQYF; CDR3 DNA: TGCGCCAGCAGCCAAGATCCCAGGGCAGATACGCAGTATTTT
D gene: TRBD1; V gene: TRBV7-9; clone size: -; J gene: TRBJ1-1; CDR3 protein: CASSPDRVTEAFF; CDR3 DNA: TGTGCCAGCAGCCCAGACAGGGTGACTGAAGCTTTCTTT
D gene: TRBD2; V gene: TRBV9; clone size: -; J gene: TRBJ2-3; CDR3 protein: CASSNSGGTDTQYF; CDR3 DNA: TGTGCCAGTTCTAATAGCGGGGGCACAGATACGCAGTATTTT
D gene: -; V gene: TRBV2; clone size: -; J gene: TRBJ1-2; CDR3 protein: CASFQGSDDIVYGYTF; CDR3 DNA: TGTGCCAGTTTTCAGGGGTCAGATGATATCGTCTATGGCTACACCTTC
D gene: -; V gene: TRBV19; clone size: -; J gene: TRBJ2-2; CDR3 protein: CASSMGQPGELFF; CDR3 DNA: TGTGCCAGTAGTATGGGGCAGCCCGGGGAGCTGTTTTTT
D gene: -; V gene: TRBV7-2; clone size: -; J gene: TRBJ2-7; CDR3 protein: CASSRVGYEQYF; CDR3 DNA: TGTGCCAGCAGCCGAGTGGGGTACGAGCAGTACTTC
D gene: -; V gene: TRBV6-5; clone size: -; J gene: TRBJ2-5; CDR3 protein: CASSYSTGGVETQYF; CDR3 DNA: TGTGCCAGCAGTTACTCAACAGGGGGGGTGGAGACCCAGTACTTC
D gene: TRBD1; V gene: TRBV4-3; clone size: -; J gene: TRBJ2-6; CDR3 protein: CASSPSARGHSGANVLTF; CDR3 DNA: TGCGCCAGCAGCCCCTCGGCCAGGGGGCACTCTGGGGCCAACGTCCTGACTTTC
D gene: -; V gene: TRBV7-8; clone size: -; J gene: TRBJ1-2; CDR3 protein: CASSLYWESYGYTF; CDR3 DNA: TGTGCCAGCAGCTTATATTGGGAATCCTATGGCTACACCTTC
D gene: -; V gene: TRBV19; clone size: -; J gene: TRBJ2-7; CDR3 protein: CASSPGIAYEQYF; CDR3 DNA: TGTGCCAGTAGTCCGGGGATAGCCTACGAGCAGTACTTC
D gene: -; V gene: TRBV6-5; clone size: -; J gene: TRBJ2-1; CDR3 protein: CASRTAGEQFF; CDR3 DNA: TGTGCCAGTCGGACGGCCGGGGAGCAGTTCTTC
D gene: -; V gene: TRBV10-1; clone size: -; J gene: TRBJ2-7; CDR3 protein: CARLNPDQGYF; CDR3 DNA: TGCGCCAGGCTTAACCCGGACCAGGGGTACTTC
D gene: -; V gene: TRBV23-1; clone size: -; J gene: TRBJ1-5; CDR3 protein: CASSQSRLQPQHF; CDR3 DNA: TGCGCCAGCAGTCAATCTCGCCTACAGCCCCAGCATTTT
D gene: -; V gene: TRBV7-9; clone size: -; J gene: TRBJ2-3; CDR3 protein: CASSLPGGQNTQYF; CDR3 DNA: TGTGCCAGCAGTCTCCCGGGGGGCCAAAATACGCAGTATTTT
D gene: TRBD1; V gene: TRBV5-1; clone size: -; J gene: TRBJ2-1; CDR3 protein: CASSLDLQGSSYNEQFF; CDR3 DNA: TGCGCCAGCAGCTTGGATCTACAGGGGTCTTCCTACAATGAGCAGTTCTTC
D gene: -; V gene: TRBV5-6; clone size: -; J gene: TRBJ2-7; CDR3 protein: CASSPGASYEQYF; CDR3 DNA: TGTGCCAGCAGCCCGGGGGCTTCCTACGAGCAGTACTTC
D gene: TRBD2; V gene: TRBV13; clone size: -; J gene: TRBJ2-3; CDR3 protein: CASSLFQGGTDTQYF; CDR3 DNA: TGTGCCAGCAGCTTATTCCAGGGAGGGACAGATACGCAGTATTTT
D gene: TRBD1; V gene: TRBV5-1; clone size: -; J gene: TRBJ2-5; CDR3 protein: CASSLMGQVETQYF; CDR3 DNA: TGCGCCAGCAGCTTGATGGGACAGGTAGAGACCCAGTACTTC
D gene: -; V gene: TRBV12-5; clone size: -; J gene: TRBJ2-7; CDR3 protein: CASGFGSPYEQYF; CDR3 DNA: TGTGCTAGTGGTTTCGGGTCCCCCTACGAGCAGTACTTC
D gene: -; V gene: TRBV4-1; clone size: -; J gene: TRBJ2-7; CDR3 protein: CASSQERATYEQYF; CDR3 DNA: TGCGCCAGCAGCCAAGAACGTGCTACGTACGAGCAGTACTTC
D gene: TRBD2; V gene: TRBV9; clone size: once; J gene: TRBJ2-7; CDR3 protein: CASSGLADYEQYF; CDR3 DNA: TGTGCCAGCAGCGGCCTAGCGGACTACGAGCAGTACTTC
D gene: TRBD1; V gene: TRBV4-1; clone size: -; J gene: TRBJ1-1; CDR3 protein: CASSQDERRDSLFAEAFF; CDR3 DNA: TGCGCCAGCAGCCAAGATGAAAGACGGGACAGTCTTTTCGCTGAAGCTTTCTTT
D gene: -; V gene: TRBV21-1; clone size: -; J gene: TRBJ2-5; CDR3 protein: CATPANRETGQETQYF; CDR3 DNA: TGTGCCACGCCGGCGAACAGGGAAACGGGCCAAGAGACCCAGTACTTC